This T cell receptor (beta chain) stems from a study of blood T cell repertoires in COVID-19. About the research overall: Spain, Italy and the United States supplied samples that represented acute and convalescent COVID-19.

In germline, CDR1 is LGHDT, CDR2 YNNKEL (reference sequence). The CDR3 runs to 16 residues. Trimming at V came to 3 bases and at J to 10 bases, leaving 14 bases not matched to a gene. Measured with immunoSEQ multiplex PCR; TCRdb has only the in-frame clones, and not every one. In the table there are roughly 300,000 clones, roughly 80% of which are singletons. The chain employs TRBV3-1 (or the pseudogene TRBV3-2) and TRBJ2-4; 8 bases fit TRBD1. The receptor was isolated from a human donor with COVID-19, enrolled during active disease. The donor label of this sample is uncertain. Specimen: peripheral blood. This CDR3 reads CASSQHGQGQRTIQYF. The CDR3 nucleotides read TGTGCCAGCAGCCAGCACGGACAGGGTCAGCGAACTATTCAGTACTTC.